These 17 T cell receptor beta chains were all obtained from the same sample, sequenced in a study of glioma-infiltrating T cells. TCR alpha and beta CDR3 regions were amplified from RNA using iRepertoire nested multiplex PCR. TCRdb reanalysed the multiplex PCR reads using MiXCR and keeps one entry per CDR3 protein. The sample yields 85,000 to 110,000 distinct CDR3 sequences, around 28% seen once. The sample comprised glioma tissue, nonneoplastic brain tissue, or PBMCs (not recorded which). All receptors come from a human donor with low-grade glioma or glioblastoma, undergoing nonglioma brain surgery, or in good health (not recorded which).

A word on this clonotype: The junction and the germline gene differ at one end; a read error may be behind it. The chain recombines TRBV4-1 with TRBJ1-2; D unclear. This CDR3 has 14 residues. Germline-derived CDR1 and CDR2 are MGHRA and YSYEKL. The CDR3 spells CASSQDTDNYGYAF. Here the CDR3 DNA reads TGCGCCAGCAGCCAAGACACGGATAACTATGGCTACGCCTTC.

This clonotype was seen at least ten times. This chain links TRBV4-2 with TRBJ2-7, with D maybe TRBD2 (6 bases). The V gene's germline CDR1 is LGHNA and CDR2 YNFKEQ. Deletions cut 4 bases from V and 1 base from J, with 14 bases between. This CDR3 has 15 residues. The CDR3 reads CASSPRGGGSYEQYF. DNA for the CDR3: TGTGCCAGCAGCCCCCGTGGGGGAGGTTCCTACGAGCAGTACTTC.

This clonotype was recorded a few times. The chain carries TRBV11-1 and TRBJ1-1; D is undetermined. The CDR3 sequence is 15 residues long. The germline gives CDR1 SGHAT, CDR2 FQDESV (reference sequence). Trimming pared 6 bases from V and 0 bases from J, leaving 14 bases between. The CDR3 sequence is CASSNAGSLNTEAFF. DNA for the CDR3: TGTGCCAGCAGTAATGCGGGCAGCCTGAACACTGAAGCTTTCTTT. The variable domain in full, completed from reference TRBV11-1 and TRBJ1-1, reads EAEVAQSPRYKITEKSQAVAFWCDPISGHATLYWYRQILGQGPELLVQFQDESVVDDSQLPKDRFSAERLKGVDSTLKIQPAELGDSAMYLCASSNAGSLNTEAFFGQGTRLTVV.

This clonotype has a count of ten or more. The J gene is TRBJ1-5, the V gene TRBV2, with TRBD1 identical over 7 bases. The CDR3 is 14 residues long. In germline, CDR1 is SNHLY, CDR2 FYNNEI. The junction had 5 bases not matched to a gene; V was cut back by 3 bases and J by 6 bases. CDR3 sequence (DNA): TGTGCCAGCAGTGAGGTTCAGGGGGGTCAGCCCCAGCATTTT. This codes for CASSEVQGGQPQHF.

Only one count was recorded for this clonotype. Just one base apart from a much larger clone, this may be a read error. The chain uses TRBV19 and TRBJ1-2, with 7 bases fitting TRBD1. J was trimmed by 1 base and V by 5 bases; bases with no gene match: 7. The CDR3 covers 15 residues. CDR1 and CDR2 (germline): LNHDA, SQIVND (reference sequence). CDR3 DNA sequence: TGTGCCAGTAGTCCCCGACAGGGAGATAACTATGGCTACACCTTC. Translating gives CASSPRQGDNYGYTF.

As to this clonotype: The junction shows a germline mismatch at one end, possibly a read error. V is TRBV30 and J is TRBJ1-1; possible D gene TRBD1, 5 bases. Germline CDR1 is GTSNPN and CDR2 is SVGIG (reference sequence). The CDR3 runs to 12 residues. Here the CDR3 reads CSVSFRDDEAFF. CDR3 bases: TGCAGCGTGTCGTTCCGGGACGATGAAGCTTTCTTT.

There are many counts of this clonotype. The junction departs from germline at one end; a sequencing error may be responsible. CDR3 DNA: TGTGCCAGCAGTTTAGGTGGCACCACCTATTATTCACCCCTCCACTTT. Residues: CASSLGGTTYYSPLHF. V usage is TRBV27 and J usage is TRBJ1-6; D not certain. This CDR3 has 16 amino acids. Per germline, CDR1 MNHEY and CDR2 SMNVEV (reference sequence).

The chain carries TRBV28 and TRBJ1-2; TRBD1 might be the D (6 bases). Germline CDR1 and CDR2: MDHEN and SYDVKM. This CDR3 is 13 amino acids long. V shed 5 bases and J shed 10 bases, with 17 bases lying between them. For the CDR3, the DNA is TGTGCCAGCAGTAGGGACAAGAACTACGTCTACACCTTC. Translated: CASSRDKNYVYTF.

The chain couples TRBV7-2 to TRBJ2-1, with D perhaps matching TRBD1 (10 bases). Trimming cost V 5 bases and J 4 bases, with 36 bases left between them. The CDR3 totals 22 residues. CDR1 is SGHTA, CDR2 FQGNSA, per germline. Here the CDR3 DNA reads TGTGCCAGCAGCGGGGGACAGGGGACTAGCCGGACGCTACTCCCCTCTTACAATGAGCAGTTCTTC. This gives the protein CASSGGQGTSRTLLPSYNEQFF.

The J gene is TRBJ2-1, the V gene TRBV3-1; TRBD2 agrees at 15 bases. Germline-derived CDR1 and CDR2 are LGHDT and YNNKEL (reference sequence). This CDR3 has 18 residues. J lost 4 bases, V lost 4 bases, and 8 bases had no gene match. CDR3 protein: CASSPGTSGGRVYNEQFF. CDR3 nucleotides: TGTGCCAGCAGCCCCGGGACTAGCGGGGGGCGCGTTTACAATGAGCAGTTCTTC.

This clonotype came up many times. V usage is TRBV20-1 and J usage is TRBJ2-1, with unresolved D. CDR1 DFQATT and CDR2 SNEGSKA come from the germline V gene (reference sequence). This CDR3 region has 15 residues. V lost 0 bases and J lost 7, with 16 bases in between. CDR3 in amino acids: CSARDHEGRWNEQFF. CDR3 DNA sequence: TGCAGTGCTAGAGATCATGAAGGCAGGTGGAATGAGCAGTTCTTC.

As regards this clonotype: This may come from a read error, since a much larger clone is one base off. The V and J genes are TRBV20-1 and TRBJ1-3; tentative D call: TRBD1 (5 bases). Germline V gene lookup returns CDR1 DFQATT and CDR2 SNEGSKA (reference sequence). Trimming removed 2 bases at V and 3 bases at J, with 26 bases between. The CDR3 sequence is 19 residues long. This chain's CDR3 is CSARSYGAGLSKIGNTIYF. The CDR3 DNA reads as TGCAGTGCTAGATCGTATGGGGCAGGGCTTTCCAAAATTGGAAACACCATATATTTT.

The sample holds many counts of this clonotype. This chain connects TRBV24-1 to TRBJ2-6; D gene uncertain. The length of the CDR3 is 13 residues. Germline V CDR1 and CDR2: KGHDR, SFDVKD. Between the trimmed V and J ends, which lost 9 bases and 1 base, there was a span of 6 bases. The DNA of the CDR3 is TGTGCCACCTCTACTTCTGGGGCCAACGTCCTGACTTTC. Residues: CATSTSGANVLTF.

On this clonotype itself: At one end, the junction sequence differs from germline, possibly due to a read error. The chain has TRBV15 and TRBJ2-7, with 8 bases aligning to TRBD2. This CDR3 has 14 residues. CDR1 and CDR2 (germline): LNHNV, YYDKDF (reference sequence). The CDR3 here is CATSRNRGGYEQYF. In nucleotides, the CDR3 is TGTGCTACCAGCAGAAACCGGGGGGGCTACGAGCAGTACTTC.

This clonotype was recorded many times. This rearrangement joins TRBV7-9 to TRBJ1-2; 7 bases align to TRBD1. CDR3 length: 16 residues. V was pared by 1 base and J by 6 bases, with 11 bases of the junction left unmatched. Germline CDR1 is SEHNR and CDR2 is FQNEAQ (reference sequence). The CDR3 loop reads CASSLEPDRVIDGYTF. CDR3 nucleotides: TGTGCCAGCAGCTTAGAACCCGACAGGGTAATCGATGGCTACACCTTC.

Concerning this clonotype: A single base separates this from a much larger clone, so it may be a read error. The chain links TRBV7-2 to TRBJ2-1, with D possibly matching TRBD1 (6 bases). Germline-derived CDR1 and CDR2 are SGHTA and FQGNSA. The CDR3 is 13 amino acids. The CDR3 loop reads CASTLPGASGQFF. CDR3 DNA: TGTGCCAGCACCTTACCAGGGGCATCAGGGCAGTTCTTC.

Ten or more counts support this clonotype. The rearrangement joins TRBV28 to TRBJ1-6; D gene ambiguous. Between the trimmed V and J ends, which lost 0 bases and 8 bases, there was a span of 8 bases. The germline V gene encodes CDR1 MDHEN and CDR2 SYDVKM. The CDR3 sequence is 14 residues long. The CDR3 bases are TGTGCCAGCAGTTTATGGCAGTGGGATTCACCCCTCCACTTT. Translating gives CASSLWQWDSPLHF.